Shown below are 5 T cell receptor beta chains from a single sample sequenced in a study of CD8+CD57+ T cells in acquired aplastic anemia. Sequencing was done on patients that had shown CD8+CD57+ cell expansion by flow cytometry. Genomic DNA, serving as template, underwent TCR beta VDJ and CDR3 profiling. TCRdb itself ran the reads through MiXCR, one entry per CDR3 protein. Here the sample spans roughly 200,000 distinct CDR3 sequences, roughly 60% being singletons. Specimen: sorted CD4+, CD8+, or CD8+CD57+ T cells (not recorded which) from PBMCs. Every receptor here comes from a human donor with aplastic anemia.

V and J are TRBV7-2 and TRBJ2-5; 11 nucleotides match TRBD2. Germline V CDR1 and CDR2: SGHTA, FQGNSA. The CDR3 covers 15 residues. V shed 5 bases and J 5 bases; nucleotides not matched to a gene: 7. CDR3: CASSTLAGGPETQYF. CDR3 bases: TGTGCCAGCAGCACCTTAGCGGGGGGGCCTGAGACCCAGTACTTC. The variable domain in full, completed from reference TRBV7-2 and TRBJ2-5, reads GAGVSQSPSNKVTEKGKDVELRCDPISGHTALYWYRQSLGQGLEFLIYFQGNSAPDKSGLPSDRFSAERTGGSVSTLTIQRTQQEDSAVYLCASSTLAGGPETQYFGPGTRLLVL.

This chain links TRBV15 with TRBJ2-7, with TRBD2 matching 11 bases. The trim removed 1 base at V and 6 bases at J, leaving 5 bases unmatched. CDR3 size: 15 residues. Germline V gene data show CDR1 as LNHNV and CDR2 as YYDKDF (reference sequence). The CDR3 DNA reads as TGTGCCACCAGCAGAGTGCTAGCGGGAGGAGGCGAGCAGTACTTC. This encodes CATSRVLAGGGEQYF.

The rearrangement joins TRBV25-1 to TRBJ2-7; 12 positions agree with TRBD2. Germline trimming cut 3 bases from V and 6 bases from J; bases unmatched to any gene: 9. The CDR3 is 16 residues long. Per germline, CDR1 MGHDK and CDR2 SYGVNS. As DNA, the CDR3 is TGTGCCAGCAGTGAGATCCCGGGACTAGCGGGCTCCGAGCAGTACTTC. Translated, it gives CASSEIPGLAGSEQYF.

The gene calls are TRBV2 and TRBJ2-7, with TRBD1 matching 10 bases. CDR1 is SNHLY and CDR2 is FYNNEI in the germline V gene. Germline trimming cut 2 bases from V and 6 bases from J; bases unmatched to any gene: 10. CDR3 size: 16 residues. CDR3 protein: CASSEKGGQGVCEQYF. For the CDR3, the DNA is TGTGCCAGCAGTGAAAAAGGCGGACAGGGGGTCTGCGAGCAGTACTTC.

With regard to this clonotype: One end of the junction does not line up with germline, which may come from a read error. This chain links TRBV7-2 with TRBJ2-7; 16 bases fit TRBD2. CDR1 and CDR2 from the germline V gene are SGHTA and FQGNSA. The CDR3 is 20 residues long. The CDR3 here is CASSLVPGLAGGSMSYERYF. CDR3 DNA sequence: TGTGCCAGCAGCTTAGTACCGGGACTAGCGGGGGGGTCGATGTCCTACGAGCGGTACTTC.